This T cell receptor beta chain appears in the sequencing data of a study of Graves' ophthalmopathy and Graves' hyperthyroidism. Germline assignment: CDR1 DFQATT and CDR2 SNEGSKA (reference sequence). V lost 2 bases, J lost 3 bases, and 13 bases lay in between. The CDR3 is 14 residues long. Notes on the study in general: Using 13 signatures, a model distinguished ophthalmopathy from stable hyperthyroidism, reaching about 85% sensitivity and approximately 80% specificity.

Establishment of the diagnosis relied upon clinical symptoms, serum thyroxine, TRAb, thyroid ultrasound and orbital computed tomography. Amplified TCR beta CDR3 regions were obtained using RNA transcripts as template. The authors performed first-round RT-PCR with HTBI primers and then a second-round multiplex PCR. MiXCR was run by TCRdb on the multiplex PCR reads, yielding one entry per CDR3 protein. Of about 220,000 distinct CDR3 sequences in the sample, under 25% were seen once. The sample holds a few counts of this clonotype. No antigen is known for it. The sequence derives from a woman aged 45-60 years with Graves' ophthalmopathy. Sample: peripheral blood. The chain recombines TRBV20-1 with TRBJ2-5; TRBD2 might be the D (6 bases). The CDR3 bases are TGCAGTGCTAGACGGGGGACGCAGAAAGAGACCCAGTACTTC. Its protein is CSARRGTQKETQYF.